This is a list of T cell receptor beta chains from one sample in a study of blood T cell repertoires in COVID-19. Some clones are missing from TCRdb's copy, which holds only in-frame ones; the method was immunoSEQ multiplex PCR. The sample includes around 150,000 clones, about 88% of them seen just once. Sequences were obtained from PBMCs or T cells enriched from blood (not recorded which). Receptor source: a man between 45 and 60 years old who had recovered from COVID-19. Each CDR3 is given with its conserved first and last residue. The D gene is left open where the match is weak. Clone size is not always given. Where it is, it says once, few, many or a class for expanded clones.

clone_size,cdr3_length,j_call,d_call,v_call,cdr3_nt,cdr3_aa
.,15,TRBJ2-3,TRBD2,TRBV18,TGTGCCAGCTCACCCGGGACTAGCTCCACAGATACGCAGTATTTT,CASSPGTSSTDTQYF
.,14,TRBJ1-2,.,TRBV6-5,TGTGCCAGCAGTCGACAGCGCTTAAACTATGGCTACACCTTC,CASSRQRLNYGYTF
.,14,TRBJ1-2,.,TRBV5-1,TGCGCCAGCAGCTTGGGCCACAGGGCCTATGGCTACACCTTC,CASSLGHRAYGYTF
.,14,TRBJ2-5,.,TRBV5-1,TGCGCCAGCAGCAATCCTAGGGGACAAGAGACCCAGTACTTC,CASSNPRGQETQYF
.,18,TRBJ1-5,.,TRBV12-5,TGTGCTAGTGGTTTAACCCCTACCGCAGGGTTACTCAATCAGCCCCAGCATTTT,CASGLTPTAGLLNQPQHF
.,16,TRBJ2-2,TRBD1,TRBV3-1/TRBV3-2,TGTGCCAGCAGCCTGCCCTTGACAGGGAGAACCGGGGAGCTGTTTTTT,CASSLPLTGRTGELFF
.,15,TRBJ1-3,.,TRBV7-9,TGTGCCATACTGGTGCAGGAGGGGAACGGAAACACCATATATTTT,CAILVQEGNGNTIYF
once,15,TRBJ1-4,TRBD1,TRBV15,TGTGCCACCAGCCCCCGACAGGGAACTAATGAAAAACTGTTTTTT,CATSPRQGTNEKLFF
few,15,TRBJ1-2,TRBD1,TRBV6-5,TGTGCCAGCAGCCGTCTAGGACAGGGTATTGGTGGCTACACCTTC,CASSRLGQGIGGYTF
many,18,TRBJ2-2,TRBD1,TRBV6-4,TGTGCCAGCAGTGACCCTTTGTTAGGACAGGGTTTCGGCGGGGAGCTGTTTTTT,CASSDPLLGQGFGGELFF
.,15,TRBJ1-1,TRBD1,TRBV18,TGTGCCAGCTCGATGACAGGGGGGCGGAACACTGAAGCTTTCTTT,CASSMTGGRNTEAFF
.,13,TRBJ2-1,TRBD1,TRBV6-5,TGTGCCAGCGCTTGGGACAGGGTTAATGAGCAGTTCTTC,CASAWDRVNEQFF
few,15,TRBJ1-2,TRBD1,TRBV27,TGTGCCAGCAGTCCCCCGGGACAGGGTTCCAGGGGCTACACCTTC,CASSPPGQGSRGYTF
.,14,TRBJ2-5,.,TRBV6-2/TRBV6-3,TGTGCCAGCAGTTACGCGGGGGCCCAAGAGACCCAGTACTTC,CASSYAGAQETQYF
.,13,TRBJ2-3,TRBD2,TRBV6-5,TGTGCCAGCAGTTATCGACTAGCGGATACGCAGTATTTT,CASSYRLADTQYF
once,19,TRBJ1-5,TRBD1,TRBV12-5,TGTGCTAGTGGTTTGGTCGGACAGGGTATCCTCAGGGGCAATCAGCCCCAGCATTTT,CASGLVGQGILRGNQPQHF
.,15,TRBJ2-2,TRBD1,TRBV9,TGTGCCAGCATCATGACAGGGGGAAGCACCGGGGAGCTGTTTTTT,CASIMTGGSTGELFF
.,18,TRBJ1-5,.,TRBV7-6,TGTGCCAGCAGCTTAGCGTGGGTTTCTCGTAGGGGAGGTCAGCCCCAGCATTTT,CASSLAWVSRRGGQPQHF
.,16,TRBJ2-1,.,TRBV5-6,TGTGCCAGCAGCTTGGGGGTAGCCATCTCCTATAATGAGCAGTTCTTC,CASSLGVAISYNEQFF
.,15,TRBJ2-3,TRBD1,TRBV5-4,TGTGCCAGCAGCAAACAGGGGGCCCGCACAGATACGCAGTATTTT,CASSKQGARTDTQYF
.,15,TRBJ2-3,.,TRBV7-6,TGTGCCAGCAGCCCAAACAGTCCTAGCACAGATACGCAGTATTTT,CASSPNSPSTDTQYF
.,16,TRBJ1-3,.,TRBV5-6,TGTGCCAGCAGCTTGGCCCTGACAGTCTCTGGAAACACCATATATTTT,CASSLALTVSGNTIYF
.,15,TRBJ2-1,.,TRBV7-2,TGTGCCAGCAGCTTACAATATAGTGGCGCGGGAGAGCAGTTCTTC,CASSLQYSGAGEQFF